The T cell receptor beta chain described here comes from a study of identical twins. This clonotype was detected once. TCRdb called the 5' RACE reads again in MiXCR, with one record for every CDR3 protein. The table records 540,000 or so distinct CDR3 sequences, 20% to 25% of them present only once. These same data were also listed under a study on yellow fever vaccine responses in identical twins.

The clonotype was recovered from a woman aged 18-29 years in good health. The sample consisted of CD4+ T cells sorted from blood.

The CDR3 is CASSLGRALRGFEQYV. The CDR3 DNA reads as TGTGCCAGCAGCTTAGGTCGGGCTCTCCGTGGTTTCGAGCAGTACGTC. The chain combines TRBV7-8 with TRBJ2-7, with D hard to call. Germline V gene lookup returns CDR1 SGHVS and CDR2 FQNEAQ. The CDR3 loop spans 16 amino acids. Between the trimmed V and J ends, which lost 1 base and 6 bases, there was a span of 19 bases.